The 18 T cell receptor beta chains presented below share a single source sample, sequenced in a study of early T cells in non-severe SARS-CoV-2 infection. TCRdb reanalysed the 5' RACE reads using MiXCR and keeps one entry per CDR3 protein. The top ten hold 5.5% to 7% of the sample, which has some 40,000 distinct CDR3 sequences, roughly 5.4% seen once. Sequencing was performed on whole blood, taken at baseline. The receptors were gathered from an adult who was a healthcare worker with PCR-confirmed SARS-CoV-2 infection or an uninfected control (not recorded which).

The gene calls are TRBV27 and TRBJ1-1, with 7 bases fitting TRBD1. CDR3 length: 15 amino acids. The trim removed 2 bases at V and 3 bases at J, leaving 6 bases unmatched. From germline, CDR1 is MNHEY and CDR2 SMNVEV (reference sequence). CDR3 amino acids: CASSLRRGRDTEAFF. The CDR3 nucleotides read TGTGCCAGCAGTTTAAGGAGGGGGCGCGACACTGAAGCTTTCTTT.

The chain uses TRBV6-5 and TRBJ2-7, with 7 positions matching TRBD1. The germline V gene encodes CDR1 MNHEY and CDR2 SVGAGI. V gave up 5 bases and J gave up 3 bases; unmatched junction bases: 4. CDR3 length equals 13 residues. The chain's CDR3 is CASSRGRNYEQYV. CDR3 coding DNA: TGTGCCAGCAGTAGGGGGCGAAACTACGAGCAGTACGTC.

This clonotype was seen repeatedly, ten times or more. The chain is built from TRBV20-1 and TRBJ1-2; D not resolved. Trimming took 1 base from V and 4 from J, leaving 10 bases between them. Looked up from germline, CDR1 is DFQATT and CDR2 is SNEGSKA (reference sequence). The CDR3 contains 13 residues. The CDR3 protein is CSARAPVTYGYTF. CDR3 DNA: TGCAGTGCTAGAGCCCCCGTTACCTATGGCTACACCTTC.

The genes are TRBV4-3 and TRBJ1-2; D call uncertain. The CDR3 contains 15 residues. Trimming removed 0 bases at V and 7 bases at J, with 15 bases between. The V gene's germline CDR1 is LGHNA and CDR2 YSLEER. CDR3 in amino acids: CASSQDSRPVIGYTF. The CDR3 DNA sequence: TGCGCCAGCAGCCAAGATTCCCGACCGGTCATTGGCTACACCTTC.

In this sample, this clonotype turned up a few times. The chain links TRBV5-4 to TRBJ2-2, with 10 bases lining up with TRBD2. Germline CDR1 and CDR2: SGHNT and YYREEE (reference sequence). The CDR3 has 16 amino acids. The V segment lost 3 bases and the J segment 1 base; nucleotides outside the gene matches: 3. DNA of the CDR3: TGTGCCAGCAGCTACTCTAGCGGGAGGAACACCGGGGAGCTGTTTTTT. The encoded protein is CASSYSSGRNTGELFF.

This clonotype showed up many times. The chain carries TRBV20-1 and TRBJ2-7; 7 nucleotides line up with TRBD2. The CDR3 has 14 residues. Germline lookup yields CDR1 DFQATT and CDR2 SNEGSKA (reference sequence). The trim removed 1 base at V and 3 bases at J, leaving 6 bases unmatched. The CDR3 loop reads CSARVVSGIYEQYF. DNA for the CDR3: TGCAGTGCTAGAGTGGTGAGCGGGATCTACGAGCAGTACTTC.

The rearrangement links TRBV19 to TRBJ1-3; TRBD1 is a possible D gene (6 bases). In germline, CDR1 is LNHDA, CDR2 SQIVND (reference sequence). Trimming removed 4 bases at V and 5 bases at J, with 18 bases between. This CDR3 is built from 16 residues. CDR3 nucleotides: TGTGCCAGTAGTACGGAGCGAGCCAGGGGAAGAAACACCATATATTTT. Its translation is CASSTERARGRNTIYF.

This clonotype was observed a few times. The chain is built from TRBV12-3 or TRBV12-4 and TRBJ1-2; maybe TRBD1 (5 bases). V was trimmed by 1 base and J by 4 bases, leaving 7 bases between them. CDR3 size: 13 residues. The CDR3 spells CASSLEGIYGYTF. Here the CDR3 DNA reads TGTGCCAGCAGTTTAGAGGGGATCTATGGCTACACCTTC.

There are many counts of this clonotype. This chain connects TRBV20-1 to TRBJ2-7; D is perhaps TRBD1 (5 bases). The CDR3 covers 14 residues. V was clipped by 4 bases and J by 0 bases, with 13 bases between them. Germline loops: CDR1 DFQATT, CDR2 SNEGSKA (reference sequence). CDR3 in DNA: TGCAGTGCTACGGTGAGACAGTCCTCCTACGAGCAGTACTTC. Amino acids: CSATVRQSSYEQYF.

This clonotype was counted many times. The CDR3 DNA is TGTGCCTGGAGCCTTCCGGGACAGGGGGTCTATGGCTACACCTTC. Translation gives CAWSLPGQGVYGYTF. V is TRBV30 and J is TRBJ1-2, with 11 bases lining up with TRBD1. The V gene's germline CDR1 is GTSNPN and CDR2 SVGIG (reference sequence). CDR3 length equals 15 residues. V gave up 3 bases and J gave up 4 bases; unmatched junction bases: 7.

This clonotype was recorded many times. The V gene is TRBV7-3, the J gene TRBJ2-1; 10 bases line up with TRBD2. V was clipped by 4 bases and J by 9 bases; unmatched bases: 12. CDR3 size: 16 residues. CDR1 and CDR2 from the germline V gene are SGHTA and FQGTGA. The CDR3 DNA reads as TGTGCCAGCAGCTCCTCATCAGCGGGAGGGGGGACTGAGCAGTTCTTC. Translation gives CASSSSSAGGGTEQFF.

This clonotype was recorded at least ten times. The chain recombines TRBV27 with TRBJ2-1; 13 bases fit TRBD2. This CDR3 comprises 15 residues. Trimming removed 5 bases from V and 10 bases from J; junction bases left unmatched: 8. Germline V lookup: CDR1 MNHEY, CDR2 SMNVEV (reference sequence). CDR3 sequence (DNA): TGTGCCAGCAGTCGCCCGGGACTAGCGGGGACCGAGCAGTTCTTC. Its protein is CASSRPGLAGTEQFF.

The chain is built from TRBV4-1 and TRBJ2-3; D unresolved. The V gene lost 1 base and the J gene lost 3 bases, with 8 bases spanning the gap. Germline CDR1 reads MGHRA; CDR2 reads YSYEKL. This CDR3 is 14 amino acids long. The CDR3 reads CASSQVRSTDTQYF. The CDR3 DNA is TGCGCCAGCAGCCAAGTTCGGTCTACAGATACGCAGTATTTT.

This clonotype came up many times. The J gene is TRBJ2-5, the V gene TRBV7-9; D unresolved. Trimming stripped 4 bases from V and 4 bases from J, with 4 bases between. From germline, CDR1 is SEHNR and CDR2 FQNEAQ (reference sequence). The CDR3 runs 11 residues. The CDR3 loop is CASSSRETQYF. For the CDR3, the DNA is TGTGCCAGCAGCTCCAGAGAGACCCAGTACTTC.

This clonotype was counted many times. The chain links TRBV7-8 to TRBJ2-1; D call uncertain. Per the germline V gene, CDR1 is SGHVS and CDR2 is FQNEAQ. Between the trimmed V and J ends, which lost 2 bases and 4 bases, there was a span of 9 bases. This CDR3 has 14 residues. As DNA, the CDR3 is TGTGCCAGCAGCTTAAAGGGCCCTTACAATGAGCAGTTCTTC. Its translation: CASSLKGPYNEQFF.

This clonotype was detected ten times or more. The gene calls are TRBV21-1 and TRBJ1-2. TRBV21-1 is termed a pseudogene. The CDR3 is 14 amino acids. The CDR3 DNA follows: TGTGCCAGCAGCAAAGAGTGGGCCGACTATGGCTACACCTTC. It codes for CASSKEWADYGYTF.

This clonotype appeared a few times. J is TRBJ2-3 and V is TRBV28; TRBD1 might be the D (5 bases). The CDR3 is 15 amino acids. Per germline, CDR1 MDHEN and CDR2 SYDVKM. Deletions cut 6 bases from V and 0 bases from J, with 13 bases between. CDR3 nucleotide sequence: TGTGCCAGCAGCAGACAGATAACTAGCACAGATACGCAGTATTTT. It specifies CASSRQITSTDTQYF.

This rearrangement joins TRBV7-6 to TRBJ2-3; D may be TRBD1 (6 bases). The CDR3 consists of 16 residues. V was clipped by 2 bases and J by 3 bases, with 15 bases between them. CDR1 is SGHVS, CDR2 FNYEAQ, per germline. The CDR3 spells CASSLYRELTTDTQYF. Written as DNA, the CDR3 is TGTGCCAGCAGCTTATACAGGGAGTTGACGACAGATACGCAGTATTTT.